A selection of T cell receptor beta chains follows, all from one sample in a study of response to subunit inactivated influenza vaccine. Each CDR3 protein gets one entry after TCRdb re-called the RT-PCR reads with MiXCR. Among almost 250,000 distinct CDR3 sequences listed, 10% to 15% were seen once. Sample: non-naive T cells sorted from PBMCs, taken roughly 15 days before vaccination. The receptors shown here come from a man aged 50 or older who received an inactivated influenza vaccine. Both conserved end residues are part of each CDR3. The order of the fields is D gene, J gene, clone size, V gene, CDR3 protein, CDR3 DNA. The D gene is left open where the match is weak. Clone size, where shown, is once, few, many, or a class for clones that have expanded.

d_gene: NA
j_gene: TRBJ2-1
abundance: many
v_gene: TRBV4-2
CDR3aa: CASTSETVRAKVYSYNEQFF
CDR3nt: TGTGCCAGCACCTCTGAGACAGTCCGCGCTAAAGTTTACTCCTACAATGAGCAGTTCTTC

d_gene: NA
j_gene: TRBJ1-6
abundance: NA
v_gene: TRBV7-2
CDR3aa: CASSLDQISYNSPLHF
CDR3nt: TGTGCCAGCAGCTTAGACCAAATCTCCTATAATTCACCCCTCCACTTT

d_gene: NA
j_gene: TRBJ1-3
abundance: NA
v_gene: TRBV7-6
CDR3aa: CASSLGAGHSGNTIYF
CDR3nt: TGTGCCAGCAGCTTAGGGGCTGGGCACTCTGGAAACACCATATATTTT

d_gene: TRBD2
j_gene: TRBJ2-1
abundance: many
v_gene: TRBV10-3
CDR3aa: CAISEMVAGGEEQFF
CDR3nt: TGTGCCATCAGTGAGATGGTAGCGGGAGGAGAAGAACAGTTCTTC

d_gene: TRBD1
j_gene: TRBJ2-7
abundance: NA
v_gene: TRBV6-5
CDR3aa: CASSNLGQALNEQYF
CDR3nt: TGTGCCAGCAGTAACCTGGGACAGGCATTAAACGAGCAGTACTTC

d_gene: TRBD2
j_gene: TRBJ2-1
abundance: many
v_gene: TRBV24-1
CDR3aa: CATSERVGLAGGAYNEQFF
CDR3nt: TGTGCCACCAGTGAGAGAGTGGGACTAGCGGGGGGAGCCTACAATGAGCAGTTCTTC

d_gene: TRBD1
j_gene: TRBJ1-2
abundance: few
v_gene: TRBV20-1
CDR3aa: CSASTGSHGYTF
CDR3nt: TGCAGTGCTTCGACAGGGAGCCATGGCTACACCTTC

d_gene: NA
j_gene: TRBJ2-7
abundance: few
v_gene: TRBV20-1
CDR3aa: CSASNMGLGTVFSDEQYF
CDR3nt: TGCAGTGCTAGCAACATGGGGCTGGGGACGGTTTTTAGTGACGAGCAGTACTTC

d_gene: NA
j_gene: TRBJ2-3
abundance: many
v_gene: TRBV9
CDR3aa: CASSVLWGPTDTQYF
CDR3nt: TGTGCCAGCAGCGTATTGTGGGGCCCCACAGATACGCAGTATTTT

d_gene: NA
j_gene: TRBJ1-6
abundance: many
v_gene: TRBV27
CDR3aa: CASSLLDNSPLHF
CDR3nt: TGTGCCAGCAGTTTGCTGGATAATTCACCCCTCCACTTT

d_gene: NA
j_gene: TRBJ2-5
abundance: many
v_gene: TRBV12-3/TRBV12-4
CDR3aa: CASSLDGRGETQYF
CDR3nt: TGTGCCAGCAGTTTAGACGGGAGAGGAGAGACCCAGTACTTC

d_gene: NA
j_gene: TRBJ2-7
abundance: many
v_gene: TRBV6-2/TRBV6-3
CDR3aa: CASSYLSRHEQYF
CDR3nt: TGTGCCAGCAGTTACCTCTCTCGGCACGAGCAGTACTTC

d_gene: NA
j_gene: TRBJ2-3
abundance: few
v_gene: TRBV7-2
CDR3aa: CASSLYGPLNITDTQYF
CDR3nt: TGTGCCAGCAGCTTGTATGGACCTTTGAATATAACAGATACGCAGTATTTT

d_gene: TRBD2
j_gene: TRBJ2-1
abundance: many
v_gene: TRBV12-3/TRBV12-4
CDR3aa: CASSPGLADLRGEQFF
CDR3nt: TGTGCCAGCAGTCCGGGACTAGCGGACCTCCGGGGTGAGCAGTTCTTC

d_gene: TRBD1
j_gene: TRBJ2-5
abundance: few
v_gene: TRBV3-1
CDR3aa: CASSQLQGASGTQYF
CDR3nt: TGTGCCAGCAGCCAACTGCAGGGGGCTTCGGGGACCCAGTACTTC